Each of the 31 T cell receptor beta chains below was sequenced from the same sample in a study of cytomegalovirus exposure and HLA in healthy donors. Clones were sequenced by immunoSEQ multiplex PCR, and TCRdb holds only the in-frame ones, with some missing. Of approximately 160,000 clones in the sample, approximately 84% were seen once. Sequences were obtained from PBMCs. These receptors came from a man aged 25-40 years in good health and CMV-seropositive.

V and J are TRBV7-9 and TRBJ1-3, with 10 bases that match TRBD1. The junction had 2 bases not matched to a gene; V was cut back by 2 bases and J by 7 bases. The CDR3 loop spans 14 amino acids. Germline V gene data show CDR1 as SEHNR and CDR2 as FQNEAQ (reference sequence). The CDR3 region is CASSLRQGANTIYF. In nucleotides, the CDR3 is TGTGCCAGCAGCTTAAGACAGGGGGCGAACACCATATATTTT.

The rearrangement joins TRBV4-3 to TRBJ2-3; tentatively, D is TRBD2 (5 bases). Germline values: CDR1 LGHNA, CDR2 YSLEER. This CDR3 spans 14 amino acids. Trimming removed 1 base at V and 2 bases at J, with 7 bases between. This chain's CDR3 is CASSQGGVTDTQYF. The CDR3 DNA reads TGCGCCAGCAGCCAAGGGGGAGTCACAGATACGCAGTATTTT.

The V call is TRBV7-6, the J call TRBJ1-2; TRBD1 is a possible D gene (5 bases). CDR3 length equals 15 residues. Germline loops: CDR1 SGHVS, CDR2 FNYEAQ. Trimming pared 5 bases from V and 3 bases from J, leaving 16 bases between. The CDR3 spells CASSPFMSRDYGYTF. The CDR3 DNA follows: TGTGCCAGCAGCCCCTTTATGTCCAGGGACTATGGCTACACCTTC.

The CDR3 nucleotides are TGTGCCAGCAGCCCGTCGTACTACAATGAGCAGTTCTTC. It yields the protein CASSPSYYNEQFF. The chain couples TRBV9 to TRBJ2-1; D unresolved. The CDR3 consists of 13 residues. V lost 4 bases, J lost 3 bases, and 8 bases lay in between. Germline loops: CDR1 SGDLS, CDR2 YYNGEE. The complete variable domain, with remaining parts taken from reference TRBV9 and TRBJ2-1, reads DSGVTQTPKHLITATGQRVTLRCSPRSGDLSVYWYQQSLDQGLQFLIQYYNGEERAKGNILERFSAQQFPDLHSELNLSSLELGDSALYFCASSPSYYNEQFFGPGTRLTVL.

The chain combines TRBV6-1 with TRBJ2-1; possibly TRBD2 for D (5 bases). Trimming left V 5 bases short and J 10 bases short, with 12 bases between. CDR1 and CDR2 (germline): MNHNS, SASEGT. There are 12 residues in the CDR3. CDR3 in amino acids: CASSPLAGEQFF. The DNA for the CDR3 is TGTGCCAGCAGTCCCCTGGCGGGCGAGCAGTTCTTC.

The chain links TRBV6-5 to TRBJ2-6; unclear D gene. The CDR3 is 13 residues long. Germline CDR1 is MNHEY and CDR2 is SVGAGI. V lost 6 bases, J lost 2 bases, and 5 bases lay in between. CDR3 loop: CASSGTGANVLTF. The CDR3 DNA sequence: TGTGCCAGCAGCGGTACTGGGGCCAACGTCCTGACTTTC.

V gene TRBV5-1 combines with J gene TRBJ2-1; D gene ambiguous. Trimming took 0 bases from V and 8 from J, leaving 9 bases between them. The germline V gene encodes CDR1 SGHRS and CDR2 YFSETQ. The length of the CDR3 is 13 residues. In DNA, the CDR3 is TGCGCCAGCAGCTTGGATCTAGTCTATGAGCAGTTCTTC. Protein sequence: CASSLDLVYEQFF. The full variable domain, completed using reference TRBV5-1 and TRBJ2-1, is KAGVTQTPRYLIKTRGQQVTLSCSPISGHRSVSWYQQTPGQGLQFLFEYFSETQRNKGNFPGRFSGRQFSNSRSEMNVSTLELGDSALYLCASSLDLVYEQFFGPGTRLTVL.

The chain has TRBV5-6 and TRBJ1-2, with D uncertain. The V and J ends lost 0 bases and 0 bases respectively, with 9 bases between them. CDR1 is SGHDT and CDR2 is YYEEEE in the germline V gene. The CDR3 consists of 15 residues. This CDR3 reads CASSLGHLSNYGYTF. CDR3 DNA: TGTGCCAGCAGCTTGGGACATCTGTCTAACTATGGCTACACCTTC.

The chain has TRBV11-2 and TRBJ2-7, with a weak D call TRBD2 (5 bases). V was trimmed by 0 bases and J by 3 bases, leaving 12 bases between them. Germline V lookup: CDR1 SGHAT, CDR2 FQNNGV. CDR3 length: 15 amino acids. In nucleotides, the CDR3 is TGTGCCAGCAGCTTAGACGAGGGATTTGGCTACGAGCAGTACTTC. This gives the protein CASSLDEGFGYEQYF.

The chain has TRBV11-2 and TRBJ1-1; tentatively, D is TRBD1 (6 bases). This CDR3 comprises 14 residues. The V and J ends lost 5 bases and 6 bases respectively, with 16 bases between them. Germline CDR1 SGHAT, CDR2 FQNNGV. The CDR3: CASSEQGPKAEAFF. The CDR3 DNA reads TGTGCCAGCAGCGAACAGGGTCCAAAGGCTGAAGCTTTCTTT. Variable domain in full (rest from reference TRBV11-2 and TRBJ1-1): EAGVAQSPRYKIIEKRQSVAFWCNPISGHATLYWYQQILGQGPKLLIQFQNNGVVDDSQLPKDRFSAERLKGVDSTLKIQPAKLEDSAVYLCASSEQGPKAEAFFGQGTRLTVV.

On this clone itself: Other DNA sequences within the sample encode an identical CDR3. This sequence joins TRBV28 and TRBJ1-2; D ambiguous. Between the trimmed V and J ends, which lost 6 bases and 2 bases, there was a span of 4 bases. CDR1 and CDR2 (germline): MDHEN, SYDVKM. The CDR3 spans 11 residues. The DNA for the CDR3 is TGTGCCAGCAGCCTCAACTATGGCTACACCTTC. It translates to CASSLNYGYTF.

This CDR3 reads CASSPWTGKETQYF. CDR3 coding DNA: TGTGCCAGCAGTCCTTGGACAGGGAAGGAGACCCAGTACTTC. The genes are TRBV28 and TRBJ2-5, with 8 bases lining up with TRBD1. The CDR3 has 14 amino acids. The V gene's germline CDR1 is MDHEN and CDR2 SYDVKM. J was trimmed by 5 bases and V by 5 bases; bases with no gene match: 7.

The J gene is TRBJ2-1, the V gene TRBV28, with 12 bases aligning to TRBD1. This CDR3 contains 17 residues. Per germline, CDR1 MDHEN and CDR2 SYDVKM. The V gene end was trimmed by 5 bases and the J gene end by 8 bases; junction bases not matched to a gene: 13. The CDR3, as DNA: TGTGCCAGCAGTACCGGCCCGGGACAGGGGGCATCGGATGAGCAGTTCTTC. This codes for CASSTGPGQGASDEQFF.

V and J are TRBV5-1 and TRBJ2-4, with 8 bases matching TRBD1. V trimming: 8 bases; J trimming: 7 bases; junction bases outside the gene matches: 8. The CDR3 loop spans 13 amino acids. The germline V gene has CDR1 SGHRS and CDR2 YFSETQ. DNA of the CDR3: TGCGCCAGGCTGGGACAGGACCCGAACATTCAGTACTTC. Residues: CARLGQDPNIQYF.

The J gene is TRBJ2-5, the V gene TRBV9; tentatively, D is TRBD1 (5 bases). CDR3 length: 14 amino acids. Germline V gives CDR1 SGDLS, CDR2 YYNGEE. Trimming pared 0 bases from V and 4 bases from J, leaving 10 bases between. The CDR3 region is CASSVEGLRETQYF. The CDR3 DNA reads TGTGCCAGCAGCGTAGAGGGGCTTCGAGAGACCCAGTACTTC.

CDR3 region: CASSFSRNTEAFF. CDR3 in DNA: TGTGCCAGCAGCTTCTCCCGGAACACTGAAGCTTTCTTT. This chain uses TRBV7-3 with TRBJ1-1; D uncertain. Germline V CDR1 and CDR2: SGHTA, FQGTGA. The length of the CDR3 is 13 residues. V was clipped by 3 bases and J by 1 base, with 6 bases between them.

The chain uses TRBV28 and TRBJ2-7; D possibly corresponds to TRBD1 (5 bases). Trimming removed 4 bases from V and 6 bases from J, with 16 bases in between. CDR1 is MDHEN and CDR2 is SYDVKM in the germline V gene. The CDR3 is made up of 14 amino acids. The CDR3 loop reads CASSSGQGLGEQYF. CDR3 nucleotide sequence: TGTGCCAGCAGTTCTGGCCAGGGTTTGGGCGAGCAGTACTTC.

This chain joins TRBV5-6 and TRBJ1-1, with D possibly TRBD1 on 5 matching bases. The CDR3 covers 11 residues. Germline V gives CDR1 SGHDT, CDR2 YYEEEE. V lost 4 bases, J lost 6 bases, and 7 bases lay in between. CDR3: CASSVGPEAFF. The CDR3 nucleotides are TGTGCCAGCAGCGTGGGGCCTGAAGCTTTCTTT.

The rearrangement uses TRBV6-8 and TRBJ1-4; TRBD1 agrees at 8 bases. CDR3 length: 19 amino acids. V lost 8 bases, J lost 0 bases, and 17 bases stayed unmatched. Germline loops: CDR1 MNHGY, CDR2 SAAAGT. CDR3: CASFYWNQGAMPTNEKLFF. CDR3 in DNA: TGTGCCAGCTTTTACTGGAACCAGGGGGCAATGCCAACTAATGAAAAACTGTTTTTT.

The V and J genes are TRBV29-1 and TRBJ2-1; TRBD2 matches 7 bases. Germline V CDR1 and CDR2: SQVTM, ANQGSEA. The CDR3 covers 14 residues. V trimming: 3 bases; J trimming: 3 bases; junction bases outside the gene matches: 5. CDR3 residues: CSVDSGGSYNEQFF. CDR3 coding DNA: TGCAGCGTTGATAGTGGCGGGAGCTACAATGAGCAGTTCTTC.

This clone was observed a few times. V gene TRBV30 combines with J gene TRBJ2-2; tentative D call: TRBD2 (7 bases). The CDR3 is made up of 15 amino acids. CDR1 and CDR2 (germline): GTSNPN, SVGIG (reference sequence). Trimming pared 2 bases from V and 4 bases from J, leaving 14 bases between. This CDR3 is CAWSTAGASTGELFF. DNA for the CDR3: TGTGCCTGGAGTACCGCGGGGGCTTCCACCGGGGAGCTGTTTTTT.

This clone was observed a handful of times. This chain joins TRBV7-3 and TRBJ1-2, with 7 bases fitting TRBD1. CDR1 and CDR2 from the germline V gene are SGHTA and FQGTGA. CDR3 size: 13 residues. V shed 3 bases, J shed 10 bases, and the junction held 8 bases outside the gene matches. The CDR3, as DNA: TGTGCCAGCAGCTTTAACCGGGACAGCGCCTACACCTTC. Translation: CASSFNRDSAYTF. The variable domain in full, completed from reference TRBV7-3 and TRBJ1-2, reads GAGVSQTPSNKVTEKGKYVELRCDPISGHTALYWYRQSLGQGPEFLIYFQGTGAADDSGLPNDRFFAVRPEGSVSTLKIQRTERGDSAVYLCASSFNRDSAYTFGSGTRLTVV.

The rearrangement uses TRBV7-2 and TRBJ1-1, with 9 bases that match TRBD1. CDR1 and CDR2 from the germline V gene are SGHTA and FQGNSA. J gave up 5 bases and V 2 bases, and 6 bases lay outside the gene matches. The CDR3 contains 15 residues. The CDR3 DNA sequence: TGTGCCAGCAGCTTATGGGGACAGGGACAGACTGAAGCTTTCTTT. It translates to CASSLWGQGQTEAFF.

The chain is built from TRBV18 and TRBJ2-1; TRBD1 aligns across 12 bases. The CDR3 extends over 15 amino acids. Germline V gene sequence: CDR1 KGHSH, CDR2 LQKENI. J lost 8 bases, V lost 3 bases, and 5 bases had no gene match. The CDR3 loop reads CASSPSGTGGDEQFF. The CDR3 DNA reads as TGTGCCAGCTCACCCTCCGGGACAGGGGGCGATGAGCAGTTCTTC. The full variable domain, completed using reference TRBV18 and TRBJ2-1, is NAGVMQNPRHLVRRRGQEARLRCSPMKGHSHVYWYRQLPEEGLKFMVYLQKENIIDESGMPKERFSAEFPKEGPSILRIQQVVRGDSAAYFCASSPSGTGGDEQFFGPGTRLTVL.

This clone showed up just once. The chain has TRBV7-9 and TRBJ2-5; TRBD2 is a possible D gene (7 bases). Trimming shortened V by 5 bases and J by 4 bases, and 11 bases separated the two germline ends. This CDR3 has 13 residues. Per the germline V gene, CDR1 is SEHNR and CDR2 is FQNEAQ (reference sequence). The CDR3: CASSGGAGETQYF. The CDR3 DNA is TGTGCCAGCAGCGGGGGGGCCGGAGAGACCCAGTACTTC.

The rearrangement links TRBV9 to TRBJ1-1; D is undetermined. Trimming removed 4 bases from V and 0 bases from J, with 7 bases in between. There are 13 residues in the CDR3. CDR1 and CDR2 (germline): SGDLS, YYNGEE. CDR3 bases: TGTGCCAGCAGCCAGATCGTGAACACTGAAGCTTTCTTT. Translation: CASSQIVNTEAFF.

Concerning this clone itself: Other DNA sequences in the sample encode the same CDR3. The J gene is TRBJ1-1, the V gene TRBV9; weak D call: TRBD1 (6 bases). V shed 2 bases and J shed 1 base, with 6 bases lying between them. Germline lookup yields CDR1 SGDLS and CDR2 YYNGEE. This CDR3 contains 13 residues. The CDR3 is CASSVTGNTEAFF. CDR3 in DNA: TGTGCCAGCAGCGTGACAGGGAACACTGAAGCTTTCTTT.

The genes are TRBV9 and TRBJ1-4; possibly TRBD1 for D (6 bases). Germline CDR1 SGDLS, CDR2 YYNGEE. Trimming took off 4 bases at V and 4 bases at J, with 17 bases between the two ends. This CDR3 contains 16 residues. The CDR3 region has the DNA TGTGCCAGCAGCCCTTCGGGGGGCTATGTTAATGAAAAACTGTTTTTT. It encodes CASSPSGGYVNEKLFF.

CDR3 residues: CASSDPISGIGSNEQFF. The CDR3 nucleotides are TGTGCCAGCAGTGACCCTATAAGCGGGATCGGTTCTAATGAGCAGTTCTTC. V usage is TRBV2 and J usage is TRBJ2-1; 7 bases align to TRBD2. The CDR3 contains 17 residues. After removal of 3 bases from V and 7 bases from J, the junction contained 15 bases not matched to a gene. Germline CDR1 is SNHLY and CDR2 is FYNNEI.

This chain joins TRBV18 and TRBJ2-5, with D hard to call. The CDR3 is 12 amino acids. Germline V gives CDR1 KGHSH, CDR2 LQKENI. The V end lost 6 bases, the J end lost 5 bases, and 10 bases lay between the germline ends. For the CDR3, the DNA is TGTGCCAGCTCGGAGCAGTTGGAGACCCAGTACTTC. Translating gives CASSEQLETQYF.

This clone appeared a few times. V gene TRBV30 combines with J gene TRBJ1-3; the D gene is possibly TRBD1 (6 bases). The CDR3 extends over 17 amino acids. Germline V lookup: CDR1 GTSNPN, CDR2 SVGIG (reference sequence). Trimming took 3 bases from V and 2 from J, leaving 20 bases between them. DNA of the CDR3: TGTGCCTGGAGCGCTCAGGGGTCGGGGTCTACTGGAAACACCATATATTTT. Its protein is CAWSAQGSGSTGNTIYF.